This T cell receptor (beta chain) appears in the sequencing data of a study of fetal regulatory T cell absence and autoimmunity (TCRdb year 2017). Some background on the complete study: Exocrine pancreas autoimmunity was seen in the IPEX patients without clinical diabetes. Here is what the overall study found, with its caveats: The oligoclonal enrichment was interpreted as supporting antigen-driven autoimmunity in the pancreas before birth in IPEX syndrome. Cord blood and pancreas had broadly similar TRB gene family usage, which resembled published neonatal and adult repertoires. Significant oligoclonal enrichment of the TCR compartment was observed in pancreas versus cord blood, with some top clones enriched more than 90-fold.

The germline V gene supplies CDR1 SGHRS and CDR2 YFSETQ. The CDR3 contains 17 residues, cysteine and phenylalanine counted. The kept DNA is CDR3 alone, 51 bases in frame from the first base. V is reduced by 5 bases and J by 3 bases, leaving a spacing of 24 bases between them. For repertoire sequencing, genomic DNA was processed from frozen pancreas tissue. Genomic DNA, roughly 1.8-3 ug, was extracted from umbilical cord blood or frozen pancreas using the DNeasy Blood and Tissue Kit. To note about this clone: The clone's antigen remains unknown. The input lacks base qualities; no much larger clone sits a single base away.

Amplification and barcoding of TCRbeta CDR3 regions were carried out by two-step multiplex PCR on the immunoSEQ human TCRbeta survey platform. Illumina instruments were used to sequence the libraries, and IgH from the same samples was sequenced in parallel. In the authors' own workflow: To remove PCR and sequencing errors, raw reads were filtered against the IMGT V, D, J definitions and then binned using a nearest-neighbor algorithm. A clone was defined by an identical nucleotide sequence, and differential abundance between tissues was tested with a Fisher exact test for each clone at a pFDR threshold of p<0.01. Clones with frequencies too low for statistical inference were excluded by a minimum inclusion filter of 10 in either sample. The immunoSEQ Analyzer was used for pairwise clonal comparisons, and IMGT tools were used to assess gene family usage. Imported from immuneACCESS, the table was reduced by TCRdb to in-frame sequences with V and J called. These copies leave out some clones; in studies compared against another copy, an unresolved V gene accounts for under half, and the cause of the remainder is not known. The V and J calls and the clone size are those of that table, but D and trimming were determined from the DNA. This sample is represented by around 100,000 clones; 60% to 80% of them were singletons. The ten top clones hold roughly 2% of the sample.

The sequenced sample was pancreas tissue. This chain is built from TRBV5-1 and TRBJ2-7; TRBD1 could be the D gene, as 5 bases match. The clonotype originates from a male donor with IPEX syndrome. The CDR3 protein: CASSPDRRGLWGYEQYF. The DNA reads TGCGCCAGCAGTCCCGACAGAAGGGGTTTGTGGGGCTACGAGCAGTACTTC.